This TCR beta chain was found in a study of blood T cell repertoires in COVID-19. Trimming took 2 bases from V and 4 from J, leaving 11 bases between them. Germline V CDR1 and CDR2: MNHEY, SVGAGI. The CDR3 extends over 14 amino acids. Some clones are missing from TCRdb's copy, which holds only in-frame ones; the method was immunoSEQ multiplex PCR. The table shows fewer than 300,000 clones, with roughly 86% occurring only once. The sample comprised peripheral blood. This TCR derives from a woman aged 45-65 years with acute or convalescent COVID-19. The chain joins TRBV6-5 to TRBJ1-1; TRBD1 is a possible D gene (5 bases). The CDR3 is CASSYRGVGTEAFF. DNA for the CDR3: TGTGCCAGCAGTTACCGGGGGGTGGGCACTGAAGCTTTCTTT.